This TCR beta chain was observed in a study of tumor and adjacent non-tumor tissue in lung cancer. Turning to the study itself: Samples averaged about 4.3 million productive TCRbeta reads each.

Overall study findings and caveats: Top 100 clones took a larger repertoire share in normal lung. TCR diversity was significantly greater in tumor than normal lung tissue.

In the case of this clonotype: Its specificity is unknown.

The library came from three nested PCR rounds adapted from ARM-PCR protocols. TCRdb analysed the multiplex PCR reads with MiXCR anew, one entry per CDR3 protein. Seen here are fewer than 85,000 distinct CDR3 sequences, 65% to 90% observed once, and the top ten hold roughly 14%. This sample's RNA came from whole unsorted tissue. Looked up from germline, CDR1 is DFQATT and CDR2 is SNEGSKA (reference sequence). Deletions cut 5 bases from V and 3 bases from J, with 20 bases between. This CDR3 contains 16 residues. The chain joins TRBV20-1 to TRBJ1-5; perhaps TRBD1 as D (5 bases). The sequencing input was lung tumor tissue. This receptor was identified in a woman aged 45-60 years with non-small cell lung cancer. This chain's CDR3 is CSAQDGGHGNNQPQHF. The CDR3, as DNA: TGCAGTGCTCAAGACGGGGGTCATGGTAACAATCAGCCCCAGCATTTT.